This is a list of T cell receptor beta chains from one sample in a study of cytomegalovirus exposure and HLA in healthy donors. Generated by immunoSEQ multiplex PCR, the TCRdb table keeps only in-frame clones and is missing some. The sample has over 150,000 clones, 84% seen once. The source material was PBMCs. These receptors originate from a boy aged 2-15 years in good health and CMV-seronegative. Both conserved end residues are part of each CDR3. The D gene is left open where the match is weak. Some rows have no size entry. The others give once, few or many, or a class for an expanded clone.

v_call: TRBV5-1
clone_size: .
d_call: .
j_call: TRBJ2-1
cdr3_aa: CASSIGVPYNEQFF
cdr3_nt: TGCGCCAGCAGCATAGGGGTCCCCTACAATGAGCAGTTCTTC

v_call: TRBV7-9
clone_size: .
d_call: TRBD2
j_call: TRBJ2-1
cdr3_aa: CASNTAGGIEQFF
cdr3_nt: TGTGCCAGCAACACAGCGGGAGGTATTGAGCAGTTCTTC

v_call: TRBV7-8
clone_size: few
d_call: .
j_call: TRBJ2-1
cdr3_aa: CASSLARDEQFF
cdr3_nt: TGTGCCAGCAGCTTAGCCCGGGATGAGCAGTTCTTC

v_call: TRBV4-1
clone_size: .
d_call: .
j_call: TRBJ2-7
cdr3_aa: CASSQSRGSSYEQYF
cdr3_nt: TGCGCCAGCAGCCAATCTCGTGGGAGCTCCTACGAGCAGTACTTC

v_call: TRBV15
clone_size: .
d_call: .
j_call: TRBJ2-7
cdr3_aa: CATSRDRGYEQYF
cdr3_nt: TGTGCCACCAGCAGAGACAGGGGTTACGAGCAGTACTTC

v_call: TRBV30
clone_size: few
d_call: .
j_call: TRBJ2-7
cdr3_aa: CAWSGESGFYEQYF
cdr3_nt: TGTGCCTGGAGTGGGGAATCAGGGTTCTACGAGCAGTACTTC

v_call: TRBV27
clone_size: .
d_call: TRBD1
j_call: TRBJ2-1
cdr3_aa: CASSETGGWGEQFF
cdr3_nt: TGTGCCAGCAGTGAGACAGGGGGCTGGGGTGAGCAGTTCTTC

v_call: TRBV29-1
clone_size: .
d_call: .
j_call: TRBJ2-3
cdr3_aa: CSVTLDRADTQYF
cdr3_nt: TGCAGCGTAACACTCGACAGAGCAGATACGCAGTATTTT

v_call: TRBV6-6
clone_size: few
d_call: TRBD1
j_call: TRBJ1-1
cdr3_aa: CASSYEGAGNTEAFF
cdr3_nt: TGTGCCAGCAGTTACGAGGGGGCGGGAAACACTGAAGCTTTCTTT

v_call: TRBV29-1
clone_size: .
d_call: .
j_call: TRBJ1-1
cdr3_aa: CSVEKVEGRGAFF
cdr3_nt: TGCAGCGTTGAAAAGGTGGAGGGTCGGGGAGCTTTCTTT

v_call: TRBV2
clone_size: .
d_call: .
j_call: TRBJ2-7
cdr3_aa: CASSVTRVHEQYF
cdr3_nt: TGTGCCAGCAGTGTTACCAGGGTCCACGAGCAGTACTTC

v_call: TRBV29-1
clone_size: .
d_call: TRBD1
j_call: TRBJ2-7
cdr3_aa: CSVEPTGVKKQYF
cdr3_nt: TGCAGCGTTGAACCGACAGGGGTTAAAAAGCAGTACTTC

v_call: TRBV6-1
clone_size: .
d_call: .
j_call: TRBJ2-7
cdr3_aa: CASSEGGFYEQYF
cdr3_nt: TGTGCCAGCAGTGAGGGGGGTTTCTACGAGCAGTACTTC

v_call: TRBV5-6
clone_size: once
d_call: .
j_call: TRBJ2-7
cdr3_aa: CASSLASGAGYEQYF
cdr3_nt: TGTGCCAGCAGCTTGGCCAGCGGAGCCGGGTACGAGCAGTACTTC

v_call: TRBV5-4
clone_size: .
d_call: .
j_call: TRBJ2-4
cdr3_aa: CASSIDRAKNIQYF
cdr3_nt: TGTGCCAGCAGCATTGACAGAGCCAAAAACATTCAGTACTTC

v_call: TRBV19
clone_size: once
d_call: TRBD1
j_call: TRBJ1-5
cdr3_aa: CASSKPGQWSQPQHF
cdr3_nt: TGTGCCAGTAGCAAGCCGGGACAGTGGAGCCAGCCCCAGCATTTT

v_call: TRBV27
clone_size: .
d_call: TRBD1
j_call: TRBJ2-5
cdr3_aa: CASSTGTGVEQYF
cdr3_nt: TGTGCCAGCAGCACCGGGACAGGGGTAGAGCAGTACTTC

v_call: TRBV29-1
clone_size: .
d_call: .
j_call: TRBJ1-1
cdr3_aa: CSAQGILGTEAFF
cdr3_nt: TGCAGCGCCCAGGGGATTTTGGGCACTGAAGCTTTCTTT

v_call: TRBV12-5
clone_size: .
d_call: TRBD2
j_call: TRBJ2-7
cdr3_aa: CASGPKVSGSWSYEQYF
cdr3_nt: TGTGCTAGTGGCCCCAAGGTGAGCGGGAGTTGGTCCTACGAGCAGTACTTC

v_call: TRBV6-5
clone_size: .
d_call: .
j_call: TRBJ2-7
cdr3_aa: CASCRAGLDYEQYF
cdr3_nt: TGTGCCAGCTGTCGAGCAGGACTCGACTACGAGCAGTACTTC

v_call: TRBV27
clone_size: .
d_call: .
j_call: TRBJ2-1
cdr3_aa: CASRPGTVADNEQFF
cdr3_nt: TGTGCCAGCAGGCCGGGAACAGTAGCCGACAATGAGCAGTTCTTC

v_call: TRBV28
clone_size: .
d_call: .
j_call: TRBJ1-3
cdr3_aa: CASSFRGNTIYF
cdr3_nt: TGTGCCAGCAGTTTCAGGGGAAACACCATATATTTT

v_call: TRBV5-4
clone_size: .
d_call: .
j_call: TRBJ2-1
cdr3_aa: CASSGKDSSSYNEQFF
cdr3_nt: TGTGCCAGCAGCGGCAAGGACTCGAGCTCCTACAATGAGCAGTTCTTC

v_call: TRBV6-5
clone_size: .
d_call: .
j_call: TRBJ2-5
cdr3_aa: CASSSNFQETQYF
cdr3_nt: TGTGCCAGCAGTTCTAACTTCCAAGAGACCCAGTACTTC

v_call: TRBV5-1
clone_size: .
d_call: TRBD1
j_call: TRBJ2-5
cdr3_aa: CASSSGDRLETQYF
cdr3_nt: TGCGCCAGCAGCTCTGGGGACAGACTAGAGACCCAGTACTTC

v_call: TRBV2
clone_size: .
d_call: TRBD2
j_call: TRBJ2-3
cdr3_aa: CASSSGRASTDTQYF
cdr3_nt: TGTGCCAGTTCTAGCGGGAGGGCGAGCACAGATACGCAGTATTTT

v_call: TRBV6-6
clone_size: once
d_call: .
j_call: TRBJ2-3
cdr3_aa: CASSYIRGAAPDTQYF
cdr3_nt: TGTGCCAGCAGTTACATACGGGGAGCGGCGCCAGATACGCAGTATTTT

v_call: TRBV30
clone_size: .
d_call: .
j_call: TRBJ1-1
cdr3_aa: CAWRISMWGPNTEAFF
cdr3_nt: TGTGCCTGGAGGATCTCCATGTGGGGGCCGAACACTGAAGCTTTCTTT

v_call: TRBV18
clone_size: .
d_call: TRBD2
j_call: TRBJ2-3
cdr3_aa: CASSPRLAGGLTDTQYF
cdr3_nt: TGTGCCAGCTCACCTCGTCTAGCGGGAGGACTCACAGATACGCAGTATTTT

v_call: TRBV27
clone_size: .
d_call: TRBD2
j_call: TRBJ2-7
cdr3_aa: CASSLWGGYEQYF
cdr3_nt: TGTGCCAGCAGTTTATGGGGGGGTTACGAGCAGTACTTC

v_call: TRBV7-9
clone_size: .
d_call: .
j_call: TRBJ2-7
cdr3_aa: CASSLTSYEQYF
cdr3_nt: TGTGCCAGCAGCTTAACTAGCTACGAGCAGTACTTC

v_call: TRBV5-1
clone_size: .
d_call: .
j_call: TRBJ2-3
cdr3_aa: CASSLDVPTGTDTQYF
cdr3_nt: TGCGCCAGCAGCCTTGACGTGCCGACAGGCACAGATACGCAGTATTTT

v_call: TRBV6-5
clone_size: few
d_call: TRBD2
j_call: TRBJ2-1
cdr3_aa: CASSPGTSGRNEQFF
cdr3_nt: TGTGCCAGCAGTCCTGGGACTAGCGGGAGAAATGAGCAGTTCTTC

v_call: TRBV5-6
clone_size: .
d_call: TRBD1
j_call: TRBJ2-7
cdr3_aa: CASSYPGDRSSYEQYF
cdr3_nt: TGTGCCAGCAGTTACCCAGGGGACAGATCCTCCTACGAGCAGTACTTC

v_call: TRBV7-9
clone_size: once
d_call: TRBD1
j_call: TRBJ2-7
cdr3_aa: CASSPGGQGYEQYF
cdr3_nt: TGTGCCAGCAGCCCAGGGGGCCAGGGCTACGAGCAGTACTTC

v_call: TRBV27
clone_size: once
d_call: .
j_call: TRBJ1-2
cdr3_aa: CASSPRADLYSGYTF
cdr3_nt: TGTGCCAGCAGCCCCAGGGCCGACTTATATAGTGGCTACACCTTC

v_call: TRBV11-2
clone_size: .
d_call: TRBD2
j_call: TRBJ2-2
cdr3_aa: CASSFPGLAGGIGTGELFF
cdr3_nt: TGTGCCAGCAGCTTTCCCGGACTAGCGGGAGGGATTGGCACCGGGGAGCTGTTTTTT

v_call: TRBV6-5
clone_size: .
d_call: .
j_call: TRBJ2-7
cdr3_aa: CASSYSSPGSTYEQYF
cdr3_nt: TGTGCCAGCAGTTACTCGAGCCCGGGGTCCACCTACGAGCAGTACTTC

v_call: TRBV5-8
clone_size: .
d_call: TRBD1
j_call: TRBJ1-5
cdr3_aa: CASSLFVSRDSNQPQHF
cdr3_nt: TGTGCCAGCAGCTTGTTCGTTTCCCGGGACAGTAATCAGCCCCAGCATTTT

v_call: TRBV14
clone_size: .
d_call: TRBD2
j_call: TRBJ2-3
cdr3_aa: CATRLAGEDTQYF
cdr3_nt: TGTGCCACCAGACTAGCGGGAGAAGATACGCAGTATTTT

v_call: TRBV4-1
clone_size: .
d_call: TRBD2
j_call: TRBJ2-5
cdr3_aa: CASSTRTSDQETQYF
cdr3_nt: TGCGCCAGCAGCACCCGGACTAGCGACCAAGAGACCCAGTACTTC

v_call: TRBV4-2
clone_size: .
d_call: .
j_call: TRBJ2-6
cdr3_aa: CASSQDFRVGTGANVLTF
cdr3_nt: TGTGCCAGCAGCCAAGACTTTAGGGTCGGGACTGGGGCCAACGTCCTGACTTTC

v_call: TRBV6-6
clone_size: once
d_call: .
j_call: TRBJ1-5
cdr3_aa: CASSPITGIGQPQHF
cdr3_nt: TGTGCCAGCAGCCCGATTACAGGGATAGGGCAGCCCCAGCATTTT

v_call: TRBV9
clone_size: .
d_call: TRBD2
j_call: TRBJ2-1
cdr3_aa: CASSVSGLATNEQFF
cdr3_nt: TGTGCCAGCAGCGTTTCGGGACTAGCGACCAATGAGCAGTTCTTC

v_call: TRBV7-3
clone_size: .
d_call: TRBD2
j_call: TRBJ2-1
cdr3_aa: CASSLNGWTSNNEQFF
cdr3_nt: TGTGCCAGCAGCTTAAACGGTTGGACTAGCAACAATGAGCAGTTCTTC

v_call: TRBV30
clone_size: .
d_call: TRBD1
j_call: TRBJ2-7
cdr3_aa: CASSRDREREQYF
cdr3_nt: TGTGCCTCCTCCCGGGACAGGGAGCGCGAGCAGTACTTC

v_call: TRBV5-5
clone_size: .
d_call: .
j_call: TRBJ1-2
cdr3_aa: CASSSSTGISGYTF
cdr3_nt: TGTGCCAGCAGCTCCTCCACAGGGATTTCAGGCTACACCTTC

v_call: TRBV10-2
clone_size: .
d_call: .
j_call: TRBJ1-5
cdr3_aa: CASRFGGVGNQPQHF
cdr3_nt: TGCGCCAGCAGGTTCGGGGGAGTTGGCAATCAGCCCCAGCATTTT

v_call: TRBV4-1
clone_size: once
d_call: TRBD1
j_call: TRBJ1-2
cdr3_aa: CASSLRDRLGGGYTF
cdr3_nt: TGCGCCAGCAGCCTTAGGGACAGGCTGGGTGGGGGCTACACCTTC

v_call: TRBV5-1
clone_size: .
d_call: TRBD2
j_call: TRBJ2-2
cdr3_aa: CASSSLAGVGSGELFF
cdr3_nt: TGCGCCAGCAGCTCCCTAGCGGGAGTCGGTTCCGGGGAGCTGTTTTTT

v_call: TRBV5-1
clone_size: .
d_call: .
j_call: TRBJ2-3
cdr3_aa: CASSLAHTDTQYF
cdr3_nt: TGCGCCAGCAGCTTGGCCCACACAGATACGCAGTATTTT

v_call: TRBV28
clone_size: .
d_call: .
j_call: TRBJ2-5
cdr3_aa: CASSLLKGVKTQYF
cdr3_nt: TGTGCCAGCAGTTTATTGAAAGGGGTGAAGACCCAGTACTTC

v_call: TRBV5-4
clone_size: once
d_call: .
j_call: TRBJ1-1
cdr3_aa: CASSFGKTGRAEAFF
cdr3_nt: TGTGCCAGCAGCTTTGGCAAAACAGGGCGCGCTGAAGCTTTCTTT

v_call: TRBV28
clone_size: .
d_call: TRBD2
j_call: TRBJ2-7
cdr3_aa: CASNRLADFQLSSYEQYF
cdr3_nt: TGTGCCAGCAATCGACTAGCGGATTTCCAACTTTCTTCCTACGAGCAGTACTTC

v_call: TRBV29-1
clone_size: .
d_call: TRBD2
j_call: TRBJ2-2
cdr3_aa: CSVEASGYIGELFF
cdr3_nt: TGCAGCGTGGAGGCTAGCGGGTATATCGGGGAGCTGTTTTTT

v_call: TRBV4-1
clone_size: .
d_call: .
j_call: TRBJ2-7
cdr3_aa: CASSQDSGVSYEQYF
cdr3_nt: TGCGCCAGCAGCCAAGATTCGGGTGTCTCCTACGAGCAGTACTTC

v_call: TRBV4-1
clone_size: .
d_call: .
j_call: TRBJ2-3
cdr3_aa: CASSQVGLAQYF
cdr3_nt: TGCGCCAGCAGCCAAGTCGGGTTAGCGCAGTATTTT